Presented here are 13 T cell receptor beta chains from one specimen sequenced in a study of Tregs in tolerant kidney transplant recipients. TCRdb's table, derived via immunoSEQ multiplex PCR, lists solely in-frame clones and lacks some. The sample has about 77,000 clones, 95% to 98% seen once. The sequencing here drew on CD4+ T cells from blood, taken before the transplant. The receptors stem from a human donor who received a combined kidney and bone marrow transplant.

The chain has TRBV7-2 and TRBJ1-1; tentatively, D is TRBD1 (6 bases). The V and J ends lost 1 base and 10 bases respectively, with 13 bases between them. The germline V gene encodes CDR1 SGHTA and CDR2 FQGNSA. There are 13 residues in the CDR3. CDR3 coding DNA: TGTGCCAGCAGCTTAGATTGGGGAGGGGGAGCTTTCTTT. Its translation: CASSLDWGGGAFF. Complete variable domain (other parts from reference TRBV7-2 and TRBJ1-1): GAGVSQSPSNKVTEKGKDVELRCDPISGHTALYWYRQSLGQGLEFLIYFQGNSAPDKSGLPSDRFSAERTGGSVSTLTIQRTQQEDSAVYLCASSLDWGGGAFFGQGTRLTVV.

The chain has TRBV6-5 and TRBJ1-1; 7 bases line up with TRBD1. J was trimmed by 8 bases and V by 0 bases; bases with no gene match: 9. CDR1 and CDR2 (germline): MNHEY, SVGAGI. This CDR3 is built from 15 residues. CDR3 residues: CASSYSPRGFGEAFF. The CDR3 DNA reads TGTGCCAGCAGTTACTCCCCCAGGGGGTTCGGAGAAGCTTTCTTT.

V is TRBV28 and J is TRBJ1-5; 9 nucleotides agree with TRBD1. Per germline, CDR1 MDHEN and CDR2 SYDVKM. The CDR3 sequence is 15 residues long. V was clipped by 6 bases and J by 5 bases; unmatched bases: 8. CDR3: CASRETGGVYQPQHF. For the CDR3, the DNA is TGTGCCAGCAGGGAAACAGGGGGCGTGTATCAGCCCCAGCATTTT.

The J gene is TRBJ2-1, the V gene TRBV7-9, with 10 bases that match TRBD2. The CDR3 extends over 16 amino acids. Trimming removed 0 bases from V and 4 bases from J; junction bases left unmatched: 3. Germline CDR1 is SEHNR and CDR2 is FQNEAQ (reference sequence). The CDR3 spells CASSLALAGSYNEQFF. In nucleotides, the CDR3 is TGTGCCAGCAGCTTAGCACTAGCGGGAAGTTACAATGAGCAGTTCTTC.

The chain uses TRBV6-6 and TRBJ2-7; the match to TRBD2 covers 7 bases. The germline CDR1 and CDR2 sequences are MNHNY and SVGAGI (reference sequence). This CDR3 is built from 16 residues. Trimming removed 5 bases from V and 0 bases from J; junction bases left unmatched: 10. In DNA form, the CDR3 reads TGTGCCAGCAGTCCTGTGGACCTAGCGGTCTCCTACGAGCAGTACTTC. This gives the protein CASSPVDLAVSYEQYF.

This chain connects TRBV6-5 to TRBJ2-4; perhaps TRBD2 as D (5 bases). The CDR3 covers 13 residues. CDR1 is MNHEY, CDR2 SVGAGI, per germline. Trimming pared 5 bases from V and 6 bases from J, leaving 11 bases between. CDR3 region: CASSAGDSNIQYF. Here the CDR3 DNA reads TGTGCCAGCAGTGCGGGCGACTCAAACATTCAGTACTTC.

The CDR3 loop is CASSSSSYNEQFF. CDR3 DNA: TGCGCCAGCAGCTCGAGCTCCTACAATGAGCAGTTCTTC. The chain links TRBV5-1 to TRBJ2-1; D ambiguous. The CDR3 length is 13 residues. Between the trimmed V and J ends, which lost 3 bases and 0 bases, there was a span of 4 bases. From germline, CDR1 is SGHRS and CDR2 YFSETQ.

J is TRBJ2-2 and V is TRBV7-9; TRBD2 matches at 13 bases. In germline, CDR1 is SEHNR, CDR2 FQNEAQ (reference sequence). V lost 4 bases to trimming and J lost 2 bases; unmatched junction nucleotides: 4. This CDR3 has 17 residues. This chain's CDR3 is CASSSGLAGANTGELFF. The CDR3 DNA reads as TGTGCCAGCAGCTCCGGACTAGCGGGGGCTAACACCGGGGAGCTGTTTTTT. Supplemented by reference TRBV7-9 and TRBJ2-2, the full variable domain reads DTGVSQNPRHKITKRGQNVTFRCDPISEHNRLYWYRQTLGQGPEFLTYFQNEAQLEKSRLLSDRFSAERPKGSFSTLEIQRTEQGDSAMYLCASSSGLAGANTGELFFGEGSRLTVL.

The chain links TRBV19 to TRBJ2-2; 7 bases match TRBD1. Germline lookup yields CDR1 LNHDA and CDR2 SQIVND (reference sequence). The V segment lost 8 bases and the J segment 5 bases; nucleotides outside the gene matches: 11. This CDR3 comprises 15 residues. The CDR3 DNA reads TGTGCCAGTCAGACAGGGCGATTGAGGACCGGGGAGCTGTTTTTT. This encodes CASQTGRLRTGELFF.

This chain joins TRBV5-1 and TRBJ2-1; D is uncertain. The CDR3 has 15 residues. Per the germline V gene, CDR1 is SGHRS and CDR2 is YFSETQ. The ends were cut back, 0 bases at V and 1 base at J, with 8 bases in the middle. The CDR3 DNA is TGCGCCAGCAGCTTGGGGCCGGAGTCCTACAATGAGCAGTTCTTC. Its translation is CASSLGPESYNEQFF.

CDR3 protein: CASAEGPASYEQFF. As DNA, the CDR3 is TGTGCCAGTGCAGAGGGCCCCGCCAGCTATGAGCAGTTCTTC. V gene TRBV19 combines with J gene TRBJ2-1; TRBD2 is a possible D gene (5 bases). Germline V gives CDR1 LNHDA, CDR2 SQIVND (reference sequence). The germline V and J ends were trimmed by 8 bases and 8 bases, with 19 bases remaining between them. CDR3 size: 14 residues. The full variable domain, rest sourced from reference TRBV19 and TRBJ2-1, is DGGITQSPKYLFRKEGQNVTLSCEQNLNHDAMYWYRQDPGQGLRLIYYSQIVNDFQKGDIAEGYSVSREKKESFPLTVTSAQKNPTAFYLCASAEGPASYEQFFGPGTRLTVL.

This clone came up once. The rearrangement uses TRBV4-3 and TRBJ2-2; 8 nucleotides align to TRBD1. The CDR3 runs to 17 residues. Losses at the gene ends were 2 bases for V and 12 bases for J; bases not matched to a gene: 17. CDR1 and CDR2 from the germline V gene are LGHNA and YSLEER. CDR3 in amino acids: CASSQNPTGATFAQLFF. The CDR3 bases are TGCGCCAGCAGCCAAAACCCGACAGGGGCGACCTTTGCGCAGCTGTTTTTT.

The chain couples TRBV5-1 to TRBJ2-2; TRBD2 agrees at 12 bases. J was trimmed by 4 bases and V by 4 bases; bases with no gene match: 11. Germline V gives CDR1 SGHRS, CDR2 YFSETQ. The CDR3 totals 18 residues. The CDR3 nucleotides are TGCGCCAGCAGCCGGTCTAGCGGGAGGGCCAGGAGCACCGGGGAGCTGTTTTTT. It codes for CASSRSSGRARSTGELFF.